These T cell receptor beta chains were read from a single sample in a study of T cell responses to AZD1222 COVID-19 vaccine. Generated by immunoSEQ multiplex PCR, the TCRdb table keeps only in-frame clones and is missing some. The data hold some 110,000 clones, with about 91% observed a single time. Sequenced here: peripheral blood, sampled on day 0 of AZD1222 vaccination. The receptors derive from an adult in good health. Each CDR3 is given with its conserved first and last residue. D genes are given only for firm matches. Clone size appears in some rows only: once, few, many, or a class for an expanded clone.

TGTGCCATCAGTGAAGGAGTCAGGGGGATGAACACTGAAGCTTTCTTT	CAISEGVRGMNTEAFF	TRBJ1-1	TRBD1	.	TRBV10-3
TGCAGCGTTGCGACGGACTATAGCAATCAGCCCCAGCATTTT	CSVATDYSNQPQHF	TRBJ1-5	.	.	TRBV29-1
TGTGCCAGCAGTGAACAGGGGAGGGGCTACACCTTC	CASSEQGRGYTF	TRBJ1-2	.	.	TRBV6-1
TGTGCCAGTTCCGGGGGCGGAGACACCGGGGAGCTGTTTTTT	CASSGGGDTGELFF	TRBJ2-2	.	.	TRBV19
TGCGCCAGCAGCTTGGGACAGGGTAATTTTGCGGAGACCCAGTACTTC	CASSLGQGNFAETQYF	TRBJ2-5	TRBD1	.	TRBV5-1
TGTGCCAGCAGCTTAGCGGGACAGCGATACAATGAGCAGTTCTTC	CASSLAGQRYNEQFF	TRBJ2-1	TRBD1	.	TRBV7-9
TGTGCCAGCAGTTATCCGGACAGACCTAACTATGGCTACACCTTC	CASSYPDRPNYGYTF	TRBJ1-2	.	.	TRBV6-2/TRBV6-3
TGTGCCAGAAGCTTAGAACTACCACCAGACCCGAGCTCCTACAATGAGCAGTTCTTC	CARSLELPPDPSSYNEQFF	TRBJ2-1	.	once	TRBV7-5
TGCGCCACCCGGGCGGGGACGGGCACCGGGGAGCTGTTTTTT	CATRAGTGTGELFF	TRBJ2-2	.	.	TRBV5-1
TGTGCCAGCAGCCAAGATCCCCGGACAGGGAAGGCAACTAATGAAAAACTGTTTTTT	CASSQDPRTGKATNEKLFF	TRBJ1-4	TRBD1	once	TRBV3-1/TRBV3-2
TGTGCCAGCTCCAGACAGGTTAACTATGGCTACACCTTC	CASSRQVNYGYTF	TRBJ1-2	.	.	TRBV6-5
TGTGCCTGGAGTGTCAGCTCTGGAAACACCATATATTTT	CAWSVSSGNTIYF	TRBJ1-3	.	once	TRBV30
TGTGCCACCAGTGATACCGCCCAAGAGACCCAGTACTTC	CATSDTAQETQYF	TRBJ2-5	.	.	TRBV24-1
TGTGCCAGCAGTTTAGTACCAGGGGCAGACACCATATATTTT	CASSLVPGADTIYF	TRBJ1-3	.	.	TRBV27
TGTGCCAGCTCACCAAGGGCCCCCGAAGGGCTGAACACTGAAGCTTTCTTT	CASSPRAPEGLNTEAFF	TRBJ1-1	.	.	TRBV18
TGTGCCAGCAGCGACGCAGGGTCTAACTATGGCTACACCTTC	CASSDAGSNYGYTF	TRBJ1-2	.	.	TRBV3-1/TRBV3-2
TGTGCCAGCAGCGTAGTCGGAATGGTGGGAGATACGCAGTATTTT	CASSVVGMVGDTQYF	TRBJ2-3	.	.	TRBV9
TGTGCCAGCAGCCTAGGGACTAGCGCAGATACGCAGTATTTT	CASSLGTSADTQYF	TRBJ2-3	TRBD2	.	TRBV5-4
TGTGCCAGCAGCTTGAGGGGTGAAAAACTGTTTTTT	CASSLRGEKLFF	TRBJ1-4	.	once	TRBV7-2
TGTGCCTGGAATCCCGGGACAGGGGGAGGCTACACCTTC	CAWNPGTGGGYTF	TRBJ1-2	TRBD1	.	TRBV30
TGTGCCAGCAGCCCGACAGGGCTGATGGCCTACGAGCAGTACTTC	CASSPTGLMAYEQYF	TRBJ2-7	TRBD1	.	TRBV5-6
TGTGCCAGCGCCCGGGCAACTAATGAAAAACTGTTTTTT	CASARATNEKLFF	TRBJ1-4	.	.	TRBV14
TGTGCCAGTAAAGGTCAGGTTCAAGAAAACACCATATATTTT	CASKGQVQENTIYF	TRBJ1-3	.	.	TRBV19
TGCGCCAGCAGCTTCAGCTCTGGAAACACCATATATTTT	CASSFSSGNTIYF	TRBJ1-3	.	.	TRBV4-1
TGCGCCAGCAGCTCCGGGACAGGGGATAATTCACCCCTCCACTTT	CASSSGTGDNSPLHF	TRBJ1-6	TRBD1	.	TRBV5-1
TGTGCCAGCAGTCGGGGGACAGGGGGGATTCATGGCTACACCTTC	CASSRGTGGIHGYTF	TRBJ1-2	TRBD1	.	TRBV6-5
TGTGCCATCAGGGTGACAGGAACTGAAGCTTTCTTT	CAIRVTGTEAFF	TRBJ1-1	.	.	TRBV10-3
TGTGCCAGTAGTATTGGGACTTATCCCTACAATGAGCAGTTCTTC	CASSIGTYPYNEQFF	TRBJ2-1	.	once	TRBV19
TGTGCCAGCAGTGAAGCGCGATTCCCAGCCCCGAACACTGAAGCTTTCTTT	CASSEARFPAPNTEAFF	TRBJ1-1	.	.	TRBV6-1
TGTGCCTGGAGTGACACGGCAGGGGCACGCGAAAAACTGTTTTTT	CAWSDTAGAREKLFF	TRBJ1-4	.	.	TRBV30
TGTGCCAGCAGCTGGGGGAACAGGGCCGACACTGAAGCTTTCTTT	CASSWGNRADTEAFF	TRBJ1-1	.	once	TRBV5-4
TGTGCCAGCAGCTTAACTAGCGGGACCTACAATGAGCAGTTCTTC	CASSLTSGTYNEQFF	TRBJ2-1	TRBD2	.	TRBV7-3
TGTGCCAGCAGTTCCGGGTTCATGAACACTGAAGCTTTCTTT	CASSSGFMNTEAFF	TRBJ1-1	.	.	TRBV27
TGTGCCATCAGTGAGTCCACAGGGGAGGGGGCCAACGTCCTGACTTTC	CAISESTGEGANVLTF	TRBJ2-6	TRBD1	.	TRBV10-3
TGCGCCAGCAGCTTGCGGGGAAGTGAAAAACTGTTTTTT	CASSLRGSEKLFF	TRBJ1-4	.	.	TRBV5-1
TGTGCCATCAGAACAGGGGTAATTGGAGAGACCCAGTACTTC	CAIRTGVIGETQYF	TRBJ2-5	TRBD1	.	TRBV10-3
TGTGCCAGCAGTTCCCAGATTAGTGAGCAGTTCTTC	CASSSQISEQFF	TRBJ2-1	.	.	TRBV12-3/TRBV12-4
TGTGCCAGCAGCCCCCGACAGGGAGCTTACAATGAGCAGTTCTTC	CASSPRQGAYNEQFF	TRBJ2-1	TRBD1	.	TRBV7-3
TGTGCCAGCAGTTCAAGGGACAGGGGGCAGCCCCAGCATTTT	CASSSRDRGQPQHF	TRBJ1-5	TRBD1	.	TRBV28